A selection of T cell receptor beta chains follows, all from one sample in a study of CD8+CD57+ T cells in acquired aplastic anemia. TCRdb re-called the reads through MiXCR, storing one row per CDR3 protein. The sample records 150,000 to 200,000 distinct CDR3 sequences, around 45% being singletons. Sequencing used sorted CD4+, CD8+, or CD8+CD57+ T cells (not recorded which) from PBMCs. These receptors came from a human donor in good health. The CDR3 runs from the conserved cysteine through the conserved F or W. D genes are given only for firm matches. Not every row has a clone size; where given, it reads once, few, many or a size class.

>many|TRBV7-6|TRBJ1-1|.
TGTGCCAGCAGCTTAGAACGTATGAACACTGAAGCTTTCTTT
CASSLERMNTEAFF
>once|TRBV5-1|TRBJ1-2|TRBD1
TGCGCCAGCAGCTGGGGGGACAGGGGGTCTGGCGGCTATGGCTACACCTTC
CASSWGDRGSGGYGYTF
>.|TRBV10-3|TRBJ1-6|.
TGTGCCATCAGTGAGTCTTTGGGACCCCATAATTCACCCCTCCACTTT
CAISESLGPHNSPLHF
>.|TRBV2|TRBJ1-1|.
TGTGCCAGCAGTGTAGATCAGGGGATAGCCTTT
CASSVDQGIAF
>many|TRBV7-9|TRBJ1-1|.
TGTGCCAGCAGCTTAGCCGCGAACACTGAAGCTTTCTTT
CASSLAANTEAFF
>.|TRBV29-1|TRBJ1-1|.
TGCAGCGTCTCTACAACGGCCACTGAAGCTTTCTTT
CSVSTTATEAFF
>many|TRBV5-6|TRBJ2-5|.
TGTGCCAGCAGCGCCGAATTGATACAGAAATCCGAGACCCAGTACTTC
CASSAELIQKSETQYF
>once|TRBV25-1|TRBJ1-1|.
TGTGCCAGCAGTGATGGGAGATTGAACACTGAAGCTTTCTTT
CASSDGRLNTEAFF
>.|TRBV5-1|TRBJ2-3|TRBD2
TGCGCCAGCATCCTGTTAGCGGGAGCAGTAGATACGCAGTATTTT
CASILLAGAVDTQYF
>few|TRBV2|TRBJ1-6|.
TGTGCCAGCACTACGATGACAGGCTATAATTCACCCCTCCACTTT
CASTTMTGYNSPLHF
>many|TRBV9|TRBJ1-1|.
TGTGCCAGCAGCGTGAGAGGGGGAACGAACACTGAAGCTTTCTTT
CASSVRGGTNTEAFF
>once|TRBV20-1|TRBJ2-7|.
TGCAGTGCTACGGACATCTACGAGCAGTACTTC
CSATDIYEQYF
>.|TRBV24-1|TRBJ2-5|.
TGTGCCACCAGTGCAAGGGATGGGGAGACCCAGTACTTC
CATSARDGETQYF
>many|TRBV11-2|TRBJ2-1|.
TGTGCCAGCAGCTTAGGACCCGGAGGATTCTCCTACAATGAGCAGTTCTTC
CASSLGPGGFSYNEQFF
>many|TRBV12-3/TRBV12-4|TRBJ2-1|.
TGTGCCAGCGGGCCGGGAAACACAGTGGTTGAGCAGTTCTTC
CASGPGNTVVEQFF
>many|TRBV20-1|TRBJ2-1|TRBD2
TGCAGTGCTAGGACAGGACTAGCAGCCTTCTCCTACAATGAGCAGTTCTTC
CSARTGLAAFSYNEQFF
>once|TRBV19|TRBJ2-1|TRBD1
TGTGCCAGTACCCCAGGGACAGGGTACAATGAGCAGTTCTTC
CASTPGTGYNEQFF
>.|TRBV18|TRBJ2-6|.
TGTGCCAGCTCACCACTGTCCGGGACGGACTTCTCTGGGGCCAACGTCCTGACTTTC
CASSPLSGTDFSGANVLTF
>.|TRBV4-1|TRBJ2-3|.
TGCGCCAGCAGCCCGGGACCGTTAACGGGTTCAGATACGCAGTACTTT
CASSPGPLTGSDTQYF
>many|TRBV20-1|TRBJ2-1|TRBD2
TGCAGTGCTAGGGGGACTAGCGGGAGCTCCTACAATGAGCAGTTCTTC
CSARGTSGSSYNEQFF
>.|TRBV29-1|TRBJ2-5|TRBD2
TGCAGCGTTGAAACGGGAGGGCCGGGGACCCAGTACTTC
CSVETGGPGTQYF
>.|TRBV9|TRBJ1-3|.
TGTGCCAGCAGCGTGGGGGGGGTAGACACCATATATTTT
CASSVGGVDTIYF
>many|TRBV5-6|TRBJ1-2|TRBD1
TGTGCCAGCAGGAGGGGACAGGGTTATGGCTACACCTTC
CASRRGQGYGYTF
>.|TRBV29-1|TRBJ2-3|TRBD2
TGCAGCGATGTGCCGTCTAGCGGGAGTCAAGATACGCAGTATTTT
CSDVPSSGSQDTQYF
>.|TRBV9|TRBJ1-6|.
TGTGCCAGCAGCGCCGGGACCGAAAATTCACCCCTCCACTTT
CASSAGTENSPLHF
>few|TRBV27|TRBJ1-3|.
TGTGCCAGCAGACGTGGCTCTGGAAACACCATATATTTT
CASRRGSGNTIYF
>.|TRBV5-6|TRBJ2-5|TRBD1
TGTGCCAGCAGCTTCAAGACAGGGGAGGAGACCCAGTACTTC
CASSFKTGEETQYF
>few|TRBV7-3|TRBJ1-1|.
TGTGCCAGCAGCTTAGGGCAGTCGAACACTGAAGCTTTCTTT
CASSLGQSNTEAFF
>.|TRBV10-3|TRBJ1-1|TRBD1
TGTGCCATCAGATCCGGGACAGGGGGTCGCACTGAAGCTTTCTTT
CAIRSGTGGRTEAFF
>many|TRBV20-1|TRBJ1-2|TRBD1
TGCAGTGCACGGCAGGGGGCATATGATGGCTACACCTTC
CSARQGAYDGYTF
>.|TRBV29-1|TRBJ1-1|.
TGCAGCGTTGGACTGATGAACGCTGAAGCTTTCTTT
CSVGLMNAEAFF
>few|TRBV15|TRBJ2-5|TRBD1
TGTGCCACCAGCAGTGACAGGGGGTGGAGCGAGACCCAGTACTTC
CATSSDRGWSETQYF
>.|TRBV6-1|TRBJ2-1|TRBD1
TGTGCCAGCAGTTCGAACAGGGGGCCTTACAATGAGCAGTTCTTC
CASSSNRGPYNEQFF
>.|TRBV12-3/TRBV12-4|TRBJ1-6|TRBD1
TGTGCCAGCCTGACAGGGGTAAGTAATTCACCCCTCCACTTT
CASLTGVSNSPLHF
>.|TRBV5-8|TRBJ2-7|TRBD2
TGTGCCAGCAGTGCACTAGCGGGAGCGAGAGAGCAGTACTTC
CASSALAGAREQYF
>many|TRBV20-1|TRBJ2-1|TRBD2
TGCAGTGCTCTAGCGGGATTGGGGCTCAATGAGCAGTTCTTC
CSALAGLGLNEQFF
>few|TRBV7-9|TRBJ2-7|.
TGTGCCAGCAGCCCGCGGGTGGGTTCCTACGAGCAGTACTTC
CASSPRVGSYEQYF
>many|TRBV10-3|TRBJ2-7|TRBD1
TGTGCCATCAGCCAGGGACAGCCCTACGAGCAGTACTTC
CAISQGQPYEQYF
>.|TRBV9|TRBJ1-6|.
TGTGCCAGCAGCGTGTTGGCAGGCGCAACCAATTCACCCCTCCACTTT
CASSVLAGATNSPLHF
>.|TRBV25-1|TRBJ1-4|.
TGTGCCAGCAGTGTTTTTTCCACCGGCAGCGATGAAAAACTGTTTTTT
CASSVFSTGSDEKLFF
>once|TRBV27|TRBJ1-5|.
TGTGCCAGCAGTTTAGGGGGGCGAAATCAGCCCCAGCATTTT
CASSLGGRNQPQHF
>many|TRBV20-1|TRBJ1-1|.
TGCAGTGCTAGCCCTGGTTGGACTGAAGCTTTCTTT
CSASPGWTEAFF
>once|TRBV15|TRBJ1-1|TRBD1
TGTGCCACAAGCAGGCGACAGGGAGTAAACACTGAAGCTTTCTTT
CATSRRQGVNTEAFF
>.|TRBV11-2|TRBJ1-2|.
TGTGCCAGCAGCCCTCCCTCTAACGCCCAGGGTGATGGCTACACCTTC
CASSPPSNAQGDGYTF
>many|TRBV20-1|TRBJ2-1|.
TGCAGTGCCGGAGAGTTACAGGGCCCGATTTACAATGAGCAGTTCTTC
CSAGELQGPIYNEQFF
>few|TRBV2|TRBJ1-1|.
TGTGCCAGCACCCTTTTAGACAGTAACACTGAAGCTTTCTTT
CASTLLDSNTEAFF
>.|TRBV29-1|TRBJ1-1|.
TGCAGCGTTGTCCGGCAGGGTATCACTGAAGCTTTCTTT
CSVVRQGITEAFF
>once|TRBV25-1|TRBJ2-5|TRBD2
TGTGCCAGCAGTGCCAGCAGCTTGTGGGGGGGTACGGTGTGGGAGACCCAGTACTTC
CASSASSLWGGTVWETQYF
>many|TRBV20-1|TRBJ2-7|.
TGCAGTGCTAGGGGGACCGATCACGACGAGCAGTACTTC
CSARGTDHDEQYF
>.|TRBV10-2|TRBJ2-6|.
TGCGCCATTCAGGGGGGGTTATCTGGGGCCAACGTCCTGACTTTC
CAIQGGLSGANVLTF
>many|TRBV5-6|TRBJ2-7|.
TGTGCCAGCAGCTTCGACACAGGTTACTATACCTACGAGCAGTACTTC
CASSFDTGYYTYEQYF
>.|TRBV2|TRBJ1-1|.
TGTGCCAGCAATCAGGGTATCACTGAAGCTTTCTTT
CASNQGITEAFF
>many|TRBV6-1|TRBJ1-3|TRBD1
TGTGCGAGCAGGGGGCCCGGTGACACCATATATTTT
CASRGPGDTIYF